These T cell receptor beta chains were read from a single sample in a study of tumor-infiltrating lymphocytes in primary liver carcinoma. TCRdb itself ran the multiplex PCR reads through MiXCR, one entry per CDR3 protein. This repertoire shows about 200,000 distinct CDR3 sequences, about 65% found once; its top ten account for under 7.5%. Material: peripheral blood. Source of these receptors: a woman aged 55 to 70 with primary liver carcinoma and hepatitis B virus infection. Each CDR3 is given with its conserved first and last residue. D genes are given only for firm matches. The size entry is marked missing in some rows and otherwise reads once, few, many or a size class.

DNA: TGCGCCAGCAGTGCGTCTCAGAGAAGAGGCTACGAGCAGTACTTC; CDR3: CASSASQRRGYEQYF; V: TRBV10-1; size: many; D: NA; length: 15; J: TRBJ2-7
DNA: TGTGCCAGCAGTGGGGAGTTAAACCGAGGCAGCACTAATGAAAAACTGTTTTTT; CDR3: CASSGELNRGSTNEKLFF; V: TRBV7-9; size: NA; D: NA; length: 18; J: TRBJ1-4
DNA: TGTGCCAGCAGTGTGGGACACGCTTCCTCCTATGGCTACACCTTC; CDR3: CASSVGHASSYGYTF; V: TRBV28; size: once; D: NA; length: 15; J: TRBJ1-2
DNA: TGTGCCAGCAGTCAGCGAGGCAATTATATGGGCTACACCTTC; CDR3: CASSQRGNYMGYTF; V: TRBV6-2/TRBV6-3; size: NA; D: NA; length: 14; J: TRBJ1-2
DNA: TGTGCCAGCAGTCGCGCGACAGGAGGAGGAAACACCATATATTTT; CDR3: CASSRATGGGNTIYF; V: TRBV11-3; size: NA; D: NA; length: 15; J: TRBJ1-3
DNA: TGTGCCAGCAGCGTTAGGCAGGGTCCGAGTTCACCCCTCCACTTT; CDR3: CASSVRQGPSSPLHF; V: TRBV7-8; size: medium-sized; D: NA; length: 15; J: TRBJ1-6
DNA: TGTGCCAGTAGCCAATTAGGGCTAGCGGCAGCCAGCACAGGTACGCAGTATTTT; CDR3: CASSQLGLAAASTGTQYF; V: TRBV4-2; size: NA; D: TRBD2; length: 18; J: TRBJ2-3
DNA: TGCGCCAGCCAGGGGAGGGGGTACAATGAGCAGTTCTTC; CDR3: CASQGRGYNEQFF; V: TRBV10-2; size: many; D: NA; length: 13; J: TRBJ2-1
DNA: TGTGCCAGCAGTTTCCGGGACAGTGGATATAATGAGCAGTTCTTC; CDR3: CASSFRDSGYNEQFF; V: TRBV6-5; size: many; D: TRBD1; length: 15; J: TRBJ2-1
DNA: TGTGCCGGCAGTTTTGACAGGGCTTTTACTAACTATGGCTACACCTTC; CDR3: CAGSFDRAFTNYGYTF; V: TRBV11-2; size: NA; D: TRBD1; length: 16; J: TRBJ1-2
DNA: TGCGCCAGCAGCGAGGACACTGGGGCCAACGTCCTGACTTTC; CDR3: CASSEDTGANVLTF; V: TRBV5-1; size: few; D: NA; length: 14; J: TRBJ2-6
DNA: TGTGCCAGCAGTGGCCGGGACAGGAGTGCAACTAATGAAAAACTGTTTTTT; CDR3: CASSGRDRSATNEKLFF; V: TRBV28; size: NA; D: TRBD1; length: 17; J: TRBJ1-4
DNA: TGTGCCAGCAGCCCCCTCCGGGACGGGTTGAGGGCCAATCAGCCCCAGCATTTT; CDR3: CASSPLRDGLRANQPQHF; V: TRBV28; size: NA; D: NA; length: 18; J: TRBJ1-5
DNA: TGTGCCAGCAGCGTACAGGGGGCCTACAATGAGCAGTTCTTC; CDR3: CASSVQGAYNEQFF; V: TRBV28; size: NA; D: TRBD1; length: 14; J: TRBJ2-1
DNA: TGCAGTGCTCAACCCTCCGGGACAGTGGGTTTTTACGAGCAGTACTTC; CDR3: CSAQPSGTVGFYEQYF; V: TRBV20-1; size: few; D: TRBD1; length: 16; J: TRBJ2-7
DNA: TGTGCCAGCAGAGTTGGACCGTGGAGCACTGAAGTTTTCTTT; CDR3: CASRVGPWSTEVFF; V: TRBV11-2; size: NA; D: NA; length: 14; J: TRBJ1-1
DNA: TGTGCCAGCAGTTTTGCATTGGTGACTAGCCGTAGCTCCTACAATGAGCAGTTCTTC; CDR3: CASSFALVTSRSSYNEQFF; V: TRBV12-3/TRBV12-4; size: NA; D: TRBD2; length: 19; J: TRBJ2-1
DNA: TGTGCCAGCAGCCCTAGGACAACCCCTGAAGCTTTCTTT; CDR3: CASSPRTTPEAFF; V: TRBV11-2; size: once; D: NA; length: 13; J: TRBJ1-1
DNA: TGTGCCAGCAGGGGCAGGGGAGGGAGCGCGGGAGAGACCCAGTACTTC; CDR3: CASRGRGGSAGETQYF; V: TRBV6-1; size: NA; D: NA; length: 16; J: TRBJ2-5
DNA: TGTGCCAGCGGGGGACGCCCTGGAAACATTCAGTACTTC; CDR3: CASGGRPGNIQYF; V: TRBV28; size: few; D: NA; length: 13; J: TRBJ2-4
DNA: TGTGCCAGGAGCTTAGGAGGCAGGAGACTTGGTGAGCAGTTCTTC; CDR3: CARSLGGRRLGEQFF; V: TRBV11-2; size: NA; D: NA; length: 15; J: TRBJ2-1
DNA: TGTGCCAGCAGCGGGGGACAGAACACCGGGGAGCTGTTTTTT; CDR3: CASSGGQNTGELFF; V: TRBV5-4; size: many; D: NA; length: 14; J: TRBJ2-2
DNA: TGTGCCAGCAGCCCCGGGACTAGCGGGACCCGGGAGCTGTTTTTT; CDR3: CASSPGTSGTRELFF; V: TRBV7-9; size: NA; D: TRBD2; length: 15; J: TRBJ2-2
DNA: TGTGCCAGCAGCGGAGGGGCGCCCACAGATACGCAGTATTTT; CDR3: CASSGGAPTDTQYF; V: TRBV9; size: many; D: NA; length: 14; J: TRBJ2-3
DNA: TGTGCCAGCAGCTTTGACCGACTAGTGGATGAGCAGTTCTTC; CDR3: CASSFDRLVDEQFF; V: TRBV11-2; size: many; D: NA; length: 14; J: TRBJ2-1
DNA: TGTGCCAGCAGTTTAGTTACTAGCGGGATGCCATCCTACAATGAGCAGTTCTTC; CDR3: CASSLVTSGMPSYNEQFF; V: TRBV12-3/TRBV12-4; size: NA; D: TRBD2; length: 18; J: TRBJ2-1
DNA: TGTGCCAGCAGCTTCGGGACAGGGGGCCCAGATACGCAGTATTTT; CDR3: CASSFGTGGPDTQYF; V: TRBV7-8; size: NA; D: TRBD1; length: 15; J: TRBJ2-3
DNA: TGTGCCAGCAGCCCGATGGGAAGGAGCTCCTATAATTCACCCCTCCACTTT; CDR3: CASSPMGRSSYNSPLHF; V: TRBV13; size: NA; D: NA; length: 17; J: TRBJ1-6
DNA: TGTACCAGCAGTAACGGACTTCACACCGGGGAGCTGTTTTTT; CDR3: CTSSNGLHTGELFF; V: TRBV11-3; size: NA; D: NA; length: 14; J: TRBJ2-2
DNA: TGCAGTGCAAAGCCTCCAATTAGCGGGAGAGGGAGTGAGCAGTTCTTC; CDR3: CSAKPPISGRGSEQFF; V: TRBV20-1; size: NA; D: TRBD2; length: 16; J: TRBJ2-1
DNA: TGTAGCGTTGTTTCGGGACAGGGGACCTACGTGCAGTACTTC; CDR3: CSVVSGQGTYVQYF; V: TRBV29-1; size: NA; D: TRBD1; length: 14; J: TRBJ2-7
DNA: TGTACCAGCAGTTTAGATTTGAAGGGTTTAGGCACTGAAGCTTTCTTT; CDR3: CTSSLDLKGLGTEAFF; V: TRBV11-3; size: once; D: NA; length: 16; J: TRBJ1-1
DNA: TGTGCCAGCAGCCAGCATGTGAGGGCCTACGAGCAGTACTTC; CDR3: CASSQHVRAYEQYF; V: TRBV11-2; size: NA; D: NA; length: 14; J: TRBJ2-7
DNA: TGTGCCAGCAGTCCCGGACAGGGCGCAACTAATGAACAACTGTTTTTT; CDR3: CASSPGQGATNEQLFF; V: TRBV12-3/TRBV12-4; size: once; D: TRBD1; length: 16; J: TRBJ1-4
DNA: TGTGCCAGCAGTCGTTGGACTGGTCCCGCGGAGACCCAGTACTTC; CDR3: CASSRWTGPAETQYF; V: TRBV11-2; size: few; D: NA; length: 15; J: TRBJ2-5
DNA: TGTGCCAGCAGCGTGCAACAGGGAACACAAGAGACCCAGTACTTC; CDR3: CASSVQQGTQETQYF; V: TRBV11-2; size: many; D: NA; length: 15; J: TRBJ2-5
DNA: TGCAGCGTCGCACGGGGGTCTGGCTACACCTTC; CDR3: CSVARGSGYTF; V: TRBV29-1; size: many; D: NA; length: 11; J: TRBJ1-2
DNA: TGCGCCAGCAGCTTGGGTGTTTCAGGGACCTACGAGCAGTACTTC; CDR3: CASSLGVSGTYEQYF; V: TRBV5-1; size: NA; D: NA; length: 15; J: TRBJ2-7
DNA: TGTGCCAGCTACTTAGGGGCGTACCAAGAGACCCAGTACTTC; CDR3: CASYLGAYQETQYF; V: TRBV11-3; size: NA; D: NA; length: 14; J: TRBJ2-5
DNA: TGTGCCAGCAGATTAAGGGAGACAGGGGGTGCCTATGGCTACACCTTC; CDR3: CASRLRETGGAYGYTF; V: TRBV11-2; size: NA; D: TRBD1; length: 16; J: TRBJ1-2
DNA: TGTGCCAGCAGCTTAGGGTCAGCGTTCAACAATGAGCAGTTTTTC; CDR3: CASSLGSAFNNEQFF; V: TRBV11-2; size: NA; D: NA; length: 15; J: TRBJ2-1
DNA: TGTGCCAGCTCACCACCCGGATCGGTAGCTAATGAGCAGTTCTTC; CDR3: CASSPPGSVANEQFF; V: TRBV18; size: NA; D: NA; length: 15; J: TRBJ2-1
DNA: TGTGGCAGCTTAGGGGCCGCGGGGCCCCAGCATTTT; CDR3: CGSLGAAGPQHF; V: TRBV11-2; size: NA; D: NA; length: 12; J: TRBJ1-5
DNA: TGTGCCAGCTTAAGCTCGGGGGAGACCCAGTACTTC; CDR3: CASLSSGETQYF; V: TRBV2; size: few; D: NA; length: 12; J: TRBJ2-5
DNA: TGTGCCAGCAGCTTAGGATGGAGGCGAGGCACCGGGGAGCTGCATTTT; CDR3: CASSLGWRRGTGELHF; V: TRBV11-2; size: NA; D: NA; length: 16; J: TRBJ2-2
DNA: TGTGCTAGTGGTTTGATGCAGGCCTCGGCTGAAGCTTTCTTT; CDR3: CASGLMQASAEAFF; V: TRBV12-5; size: NA; D: NA; length: 14; J: TRBJ1-1
DNA: TGCGCCAGCAACTCCGCCCTTGGACTAGCGGGAGCAAGAGAGCAGTACTTC; CDR3: CASNSALGLAGAREQYF; V: TRBV5-1; size: NA; D: TRBD2; length: 17; J: TRBJ2-7
DNA: TGTGCCAGCAACTTAGGGGCAACAGATACGCAGTATTTT; CDR3: CASNLGATDTQYF; V: TRBV11-2; size: NA; D: NA; length: 13; J: TRBJ2-3
DNA: TGTACCAGCAGCCATGCAAGTTGGCACGAGCAGTACTTC; CDR3: CTSSHASWHEQYF; V: TRBV14; size: NA; D: NA; length: 13; J: TRBJ2-7
DNA: TGTGCCAGCAGCCTGGGACTAGCAGGACCCTGCAATGAGCAGTTCTTC; CDR3: CASSLGLAGPCNEQFF; V: TRBV11-2; size: NA; D: TRBD2; length: 16; J: TRBJ2-1
DNA: TGTGCCAGCAGCTTAGGGAGTAGTTCCAGAGTGGATGAGCAGTTCTTC; CDR3: CASSLGSSSRVDEQFF; V: TRBV7-3; size: NA; D: NA; length: 16; J: TRBJ2-1
DNA: TGTGCCAGCAGTTTTGGGCAGGGCTGTGGCAATAAGCCCCAGCATTTT; CDR3: CASSFGQGCGNKPQHF; V: TRBV12-3/TRBV12-4; size: NA; D: NA; length: 16; J: TRBJ1-5